Ten or more counts support the clone carrying this T cell receptor beta chain. Its antigen remains unknown. The data were obtained in a study of identical twins. Notes on the study in general: Potential partial confounding of zero-insertion analyses by invariant MAIT and iNKT cells was noted. Excess twin sharing in beta out-of-frame sequences was weaker.

This CDR3 has 17 amino acids. Trimming removed 3 bases from V and 0 bases from J, with 15 bases in between. Each donor (without exception) was a healthy Caucasian. A universal primer site was added by template switching, and unique molecular identifiers were carried by the cDNA. From the 5' RACE reads, TCRdb called clonotypes with MiXCR, one entry per CDR3 protein. In the table there are some 190,000 distinct CDR3 sequences, 15% to 20% of which are singletons. This sample was shared with a second study, whose subject was T cells expressing NK-cell markers.

The sequencing sample was made of CD8+ T cells sorted from blood. V and J are TRBV12-3 or TRBV12-4 and TRBJ2-4; the D is unclear. This receptor was taken from a young woman in good health. The CDR3 protein is CASSFRPEEIAKNIQYF. The CDR3 DNA reads TGTGCCAGCAGTTTTCGGCCGGAAGAAATAGCCAAAAACATTCAGTACTTC.